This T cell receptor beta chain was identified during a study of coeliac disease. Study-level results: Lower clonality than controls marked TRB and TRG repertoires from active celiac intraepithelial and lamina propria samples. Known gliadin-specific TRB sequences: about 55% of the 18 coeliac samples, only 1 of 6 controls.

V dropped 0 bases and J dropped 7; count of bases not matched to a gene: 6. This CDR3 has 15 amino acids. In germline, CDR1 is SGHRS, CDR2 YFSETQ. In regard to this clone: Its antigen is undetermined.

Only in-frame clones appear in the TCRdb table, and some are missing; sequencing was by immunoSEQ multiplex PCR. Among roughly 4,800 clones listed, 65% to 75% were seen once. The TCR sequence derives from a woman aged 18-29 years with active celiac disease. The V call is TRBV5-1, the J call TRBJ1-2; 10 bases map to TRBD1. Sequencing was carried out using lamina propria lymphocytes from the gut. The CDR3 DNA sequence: TGCGCCAGCAGCTTGGATGGCGGGACAGGGGTTGGCTACACCTTC. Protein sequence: CASSLDGGTGVGYTF.